These 21 T cell receptor beta chains came from one sample sequenced in a study of T cell repertoires in cytomegalovirus infection. TCRdb reprocessed the reads with MiXCR, giving one entry per CDR3 protein. Here the sample spans 170,000 or so distinct CDR3 sequences, about 18% being singletons. The sequenced sample consisted of CD8+ T cells from PBMCs. All receptors derive from a human donor in good health (CMV status not recorded). Some clones in this sample may be carry-over from other donors' samples.

In its sample, this clonotype was seen a few times. The genes are TRBV11-1 and TRBJ2-7; no firm D call. Germline V CDR1 and CDR2: SGHAT, FQDESV (reference sequence). The ends were cut back, 0 bases at V and 7 bases at J, with 7 bases in the middle. This CDR3 has 12 amino acids. The CDR3 sequence: CASSLAHTEQYF. Here the CDR3 DNA reads TGTGCCAGCAGCTTAGCCCATACGGAGCAGTACTTC.

This clonotype was detected a few times. The gene calls are TRBV7-9 and TRBJ1-5, with D possibly TRBD1 on 6 matching bases. V lost 2 bases and J lost 5, with 19 bases in between. Germline-derived CDR1 and CDR2 are SEHNR and FQNEAQ (reference sequence). This CDR3 spans 17 amino acids. CDR3 residues: CASSLWSGGLGDQPQHF. The DNA of the CDR3 is TGTGCCAGCAGCTTATGGTCGGGGGGGCTTGGGGATCAGCCCCAGCATTTT.

This clonotype was counted only a few times. The chain couples TRBV6-5 to TRBJ2-7, with D perhaps matching TRBD1 (5 bases). V was trimmed by 7 bases and J by 7 bases, leaving 20 bases between them. Germline V gene data show CDR1 as MNHEY and CDR2 as SVGAGI. This CDR3 spans 14 amino acids. This chain's CDR3 is CASKLRTWWNEQYF. CDR3 DNA sequence: TGTGCCAGCAAGTTACGGACATGGTGGAATGAGCAGTACTTC.

The CDR3 here is CASDESGRKFF. CDR3 DNA: TGTGCCAGCGACGAATCGGGACGGAAGTTCTTC. The V and J genes are TRBV28 and TRBJ2-1; either TRBD1 or TRBD2 may supply D (5 bases each). The germline gives CDR1 MDHEN, CDR2 SYDVKM. Trimming pared 8 bases from V and 14 bases from J, leaving 16 bases between. The CDR3 is made up of 11 amino acids.

As concerns this clonotype: Relative to the germline gene, one junction end is altered; a read error may explain this. The V call is TRBV25-1, the J call TRBJ1-2; D unresolved. This CDR3 region has 12 residues. The germline CDR1 and CDR2 sequences are MGHDK and SYGVNS. The CDR3 is CASRDEDPGYTF. CDR3 nucleotide sequence: TGTGCCAGCCGTGATGAGGACCCCGGCTACACCTTC.

The gene calls are TRBV20-1 and TRBJ2-7; 7 bases match TRBD2. Germline V lookup: CDR1 DFQATT, CDR2 SNEGSKA (reference sequence). The junction had 8 bases not matched to a gene; V was cut back by 1 base and J by 2 bases. The CDR3 loop spans 15 amino acids. The CDR3 DNA reads TGCAGTGCTAGAGGAGGCGGGGGTAAACCCTACGAGCAGTACTTC. This gives the protein CSARGGGGKPYEQYF.

V and J are TRBV6-5 and TRBJ1-1, with D unresolved. Germline CDR1 reads MNHEY; CDR2 reads SVGAGI. V was clipped by 5 bases and J by 5 bases, with 9 bases between them. This CDR3 spans 12 amino acids. The DNA for the CDR3 is TGTGCCAGCAGTGCTCGTGGGACTGAAGCTTTCTTT. This sequence encodes CASSARGTEAFF.

This clonotype was detected a few times. The CDR3 DNA sequence: TGTGCCAGCAGCTTCGCCGTGGGGGGTGAGCAGTTCTTC. Protein: CASSFAVGGEQFF. The chain links TRBV7-6 to TRBJ2-1; possibly TRBD2 for D (6 bases). Germline-derived CDR1 and CDR2 are SGHVS and FNYEAQ. V lost 3 bases and J 9 bases, leaving 12 bases between the germline ends. CDR3 size: 13 residues. The variable domain in full, with the rest retrieved from reference TRBV7-6 and TRBJ2-1, is GAGVSQSPRYKVTKRGQDVALRCDPISGHVSLYWYRQALGQGPEFLTYFNYEAQQDKSGLPNDRFSAERPEGSISTLTIQRTEQRDSAMYRCASSFAVGGEQFFGPGTRLTVL.

Many counts were recorded for this clonotype. CDR3 region: CASSFEYNEQFF. The CDR3 DNA reads TGTGCCAGCAGCTTCGAGTACAATGAGCAGTTCTTC. The gene calls are TRBV7-9 and TRBJ2-1, with no clear D. The CDR3 has 12 amino acids. The germline CDR1 and CDR2 sequences are SEHNR and FQNEAQ (reference sequence). Trimming shortened V by 3 bases and J by 4 bases, and 4 bases separated the two germline ends. The full variable domain, in which reference TRBV7-9 and TRBJ2-1 provide the parts outside the CDR3, is DTGVSQNPRHKITKRGQNVTFRCDPISEHNRLYWYRQTLGQGPEFLTYFQNEAQLEKSRLLSDRFSAERPKGSFSTLEIQRTEQGDSAMYLCASSFEYNEQFFGPGTRLTVL.

This rearrangement joins TRBV7-3 to TRBJ1-2; D call uncertain. The V end was cut by 6 bases, the J end by 3 bases, with 11 bases between. The CDR3 has 13 amino acids. Per the germline V gene, CDR1 is SGHTA and CDR2 is FQGTGA. The DNA of the CDR3 is TGTGCCAGCAGTTCGGGCAGAGACTATGGCTACACCTTC. Translating gives CASSSGRDYGYTF.

This clonotype was recorded at least ten times. The V gene is TRBV12-3 or TRBV12-4, the J gene TRBJ2-7, with 11 bases aligning to TRBD1. Losses at the gene ends were 5 bases for V and 1 base for J; bases not matched to a gene: 10. The CDR3 has 17 amino acids. The CDR3 coding sequence is TGTGCCAGCAGTCCGACCTTGGACAGGGGGCTTTCCTACGAGCAGTACTTC. Its protein is CASSPTLDRGLSYEQYF.

The V and J genes are TRBV6-2 or TRBV6-3 and TRBJ1-1, with D perhaps TRBD1 (5 bases). The V end was cut by 0 bases, the J end by 5 bases, with 10 bases between. Germline V gene sequence: CDR1 MNHEY, CDR2 SVGEGT. The CDR3 has 14 amino acids. The CDR3 reads CASSYSYRGTEAFF. DNA of the CDR3: TGTGCCAGCAGTTACTCCTATAGGGGAACTGAAGCTTTCTTT.

This clonotype was counted only a few times. The chain uses TRBV9 and TRBJ1-3, with D unresolved. The germline CDR1 and CDR2 sequences are SGDLS and YYNGEE. V lost 0 bases and J 0 bases, leaving 4 bases between the germline ends. The CDR3 sequence is 14 residues long. CDR3 in DNA: TGTGCCAGCAGCGTAGCCAACTCTGGAAACACCATATATTTT. Translating gives CASSVANSGNTIYF.

The V call is TRBV7-6, the J call TRBJ1-2; D is uncertain. In germline, CDR1 is SGHVS, CDR2 FNYEAQ. The CDR3 runs to 15 residues. V shed 3 bases and J shed 6 bases, with 17 bases lying between them. Written as DNA, the CDR3 is TGTGCCAGCAGCTTGGAGAAAGGGAGGTCTGATGGCTACACCTTC. This codes for CASSLEKGRSDGYTF.

The rearrangement joins TRBV12-3 or TRBV12-4 to TRBJ2-7, with 14 bases aligning to TRBD2. The CDR3 consists of 18 residues. Trimming cost V 1 base and J 1 base; bases outside gene matches: 6. In nucleotides, the CDR3 is TGTGCCAGCAGTTTAGGGACTAGCGGGGGGCTGCCTTCCTACGAGCAGTACTTC. Amino acids: CASSLGTSGGLPSYEQYF.

This clonotype was counted at least ten times. The chain is built from TRBV7-9 and TRBJ2-2; the match to TRBD1 covers 12 bases. The length of the CDR3 is 14 residues. The germline CDR1 and CDR2 sequences are SEHNR and FQNEAQ (reference sequence). V shed 10 bases and J 5 bases; nucleotides not matched to a gene: 5. CDR3 bases: TGTGCCAATGAGGGACAGGGGGCGACCGGGGAGCTGTTTTTT. Translated: CANEGQGATGELFF.

In this sample, this clonotype turned up a few times. V is TRBV4-3 and J is TRBJ2-3; 8 positions match TRBD1. V was pared by 5 bases and J by 4 bases, with 8 bases of the junction left unmatched. The germline V gene has CDR1 LGHNA and CDR2 YSLEER. This CDR3 has 15 residues. CDR3 amino acids: CASSYGQGRPDTQYF. For the CDR3, the DNA is TGCGCCAGCAGCTACGGACAGGGTCGCCCAGATACGCAGTATTTT.

This clonotype was recorded many times. The chain has TRBV7-2 and TRBJ2-3; D is ambiguous. V shed 3 bases and J shed 0 bases, with 7 bases lying between them. This CDR3 contains 14 residues. Germline V gene sequence: CDR1 SGHTA, CDR2 FQGNSA. CDR3 region: CASSFARSTDTQYF. CDR3 sequence (DNA): TGTGCCAGCAGCTTTGCGAGGAGCACAGATACGCAGTATTTT. Using reference TRBV7-2 and TRBJ2-3 for the parts outside the CDR3, the full variable domain is GAGVSQSPSNKVTEKGKDVELRCDPISGHTALYWYRQSLGQGLEFLIYFQGNSAPDKSGLPSDRFSAERTGGSVSTLTIQRTQQEDSAVYLCASSFARSTDTQYFGPGTRLTVL.

The rearrangement links TRBV14 to TRBJ2-1; 11 nucleotides line up with TRBD1. Germline CDR1 is SGHDN and CDR2 is FVKESK. V gave up 5 bases and J gave up 10 bases; unmatched junction bases: 10. The CDR3 loop spans 15 amino acids. CDR3 nucleotide sequence: TGTGCCAGCAGCACCCGGGACAGGGGGGTAGGAGAGCAGTTCTTC. Amino acid sequence: CASSTRDRGVGEQFF.

J is TRBJ2-6 and V is TRBV7-6; 8 bases are shared with TRBD1. The CDR3 covers 17 residues. Germline-derived CDR1 and CDR2 are SGHVS and FNYEAQ. V shed 4 bases and J 3 bases; nucleotides not matched to a gene: 8. The CDR3 here is CASSSPTGVSGANVLTF. The CDR3 coding sequence is TGTGCCAGCAGCTCCCCGACAGGGGTTAGTGGGGCCAACGTCCTGACTTTC.

The gene calls are TRBV6-5 and TRBJ1-2; TRBD1 might be the D (6 bases). The length of the CDR3 is 14 residues. V shed 7 bases and J shed 2 bases, with 14 bases lying between them. CDR1 is MNHEY and CDR2 is SVGAGI in the germline V gene. The CDR3 region is CASTNGGRNYGYTF. The CDR3 DNA follows: TGTGCCAGCACCAATGGGGGGCGGAACTATGGCTACACCTTC.